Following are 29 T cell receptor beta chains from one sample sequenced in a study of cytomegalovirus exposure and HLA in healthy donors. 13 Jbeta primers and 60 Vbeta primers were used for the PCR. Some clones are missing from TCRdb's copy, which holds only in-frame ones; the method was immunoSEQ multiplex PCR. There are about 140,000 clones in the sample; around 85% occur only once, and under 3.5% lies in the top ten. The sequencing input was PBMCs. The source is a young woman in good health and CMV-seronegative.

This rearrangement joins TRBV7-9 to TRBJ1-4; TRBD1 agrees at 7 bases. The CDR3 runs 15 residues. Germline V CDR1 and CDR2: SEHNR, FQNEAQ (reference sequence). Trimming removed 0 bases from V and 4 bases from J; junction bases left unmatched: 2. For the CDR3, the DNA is TGTGCCAGCAGCTTAGCGGCAGGGGGTAATGAAAAACTGTTTTTT. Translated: CASSLAAGGNEKLFF. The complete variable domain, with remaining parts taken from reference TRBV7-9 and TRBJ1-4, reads DTGVSQNPRHKITKRGQNVTFRCDPISEHNRLYWYRQTLGQGPEFLTYFQNEAQLEKSRLLSDRFSAERPKGSFSTLEIQRTEQGDSAMYLCASSLAAGGNEKLFFGSGTQLSVL.

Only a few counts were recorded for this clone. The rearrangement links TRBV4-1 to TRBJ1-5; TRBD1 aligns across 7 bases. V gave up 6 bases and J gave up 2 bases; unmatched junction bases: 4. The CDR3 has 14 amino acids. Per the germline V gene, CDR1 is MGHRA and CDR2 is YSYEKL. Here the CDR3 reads CASRGTGGNQPQHF. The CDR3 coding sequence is TGCGCCAGCAGGGGTACAGGGGGCAATCAGCCCCAGCATTTT.

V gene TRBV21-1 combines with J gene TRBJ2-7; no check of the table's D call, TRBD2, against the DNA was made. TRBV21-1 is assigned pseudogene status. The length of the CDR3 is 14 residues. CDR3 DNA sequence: TGTGCCAGCAGGGAGGGCCGGTGTTTTTACGAGCAGTACTTC. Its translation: CASREGRCFYEQYF.

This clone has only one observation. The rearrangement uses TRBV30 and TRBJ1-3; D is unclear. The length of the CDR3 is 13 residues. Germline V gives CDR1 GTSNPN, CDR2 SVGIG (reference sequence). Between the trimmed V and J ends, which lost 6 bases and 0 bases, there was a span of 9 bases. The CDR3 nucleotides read TGTGCCTGTCTCGGGGACTCTGGAAACACCATATATTTT. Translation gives CACLGDSGNTIYF.

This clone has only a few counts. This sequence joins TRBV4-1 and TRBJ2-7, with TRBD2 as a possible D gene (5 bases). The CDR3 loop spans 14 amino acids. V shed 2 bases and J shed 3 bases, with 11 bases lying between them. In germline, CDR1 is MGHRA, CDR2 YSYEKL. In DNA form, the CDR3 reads TGCGCCAGCAGCCAACCGGACTCCTTCTACGAGCAGTACTTC. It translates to CASSQPDSFYEQYF.

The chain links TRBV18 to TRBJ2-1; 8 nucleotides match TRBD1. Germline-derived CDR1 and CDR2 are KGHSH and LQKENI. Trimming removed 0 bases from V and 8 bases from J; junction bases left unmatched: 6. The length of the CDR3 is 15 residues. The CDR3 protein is CASSPPRTGYDEQFF. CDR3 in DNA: TGTGCCAGCTCACCACCGAGGACAGGGTACGATGAGCAGTTCTTC.

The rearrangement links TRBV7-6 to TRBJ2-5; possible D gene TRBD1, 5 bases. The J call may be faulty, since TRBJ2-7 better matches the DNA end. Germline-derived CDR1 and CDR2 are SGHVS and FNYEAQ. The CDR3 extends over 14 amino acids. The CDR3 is CASSSGQIPYEQYF. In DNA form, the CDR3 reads TGTGCCAGCAGCTCCGGACAAATTCCCTACGAGCAGTACTTC.

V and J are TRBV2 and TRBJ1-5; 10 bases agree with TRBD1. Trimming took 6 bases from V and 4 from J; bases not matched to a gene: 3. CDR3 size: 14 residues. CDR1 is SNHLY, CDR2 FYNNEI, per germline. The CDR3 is CASSPDRGNQPQHF. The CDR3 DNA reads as TGTGCCAGCAGCCCGGACAGGGGGAATCAGCCCCAGCATTTT.

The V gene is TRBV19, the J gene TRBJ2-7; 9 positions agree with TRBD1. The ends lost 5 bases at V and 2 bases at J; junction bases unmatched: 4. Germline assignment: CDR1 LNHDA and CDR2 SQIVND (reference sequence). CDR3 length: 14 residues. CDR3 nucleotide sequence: TGTGCCAGTAGTTCCCGACAGGGGGCCTACGAGCAGTACTTC. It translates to CASSSRQGAYEQYF.

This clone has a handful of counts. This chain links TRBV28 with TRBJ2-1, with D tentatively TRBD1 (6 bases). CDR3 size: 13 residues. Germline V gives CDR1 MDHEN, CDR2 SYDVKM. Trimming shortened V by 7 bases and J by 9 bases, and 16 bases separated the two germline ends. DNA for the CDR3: TGTGCCAGCACCTGGGGGCGGATCTCTGAGCAGTTCTTC. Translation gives CASTWGRISEQFF.

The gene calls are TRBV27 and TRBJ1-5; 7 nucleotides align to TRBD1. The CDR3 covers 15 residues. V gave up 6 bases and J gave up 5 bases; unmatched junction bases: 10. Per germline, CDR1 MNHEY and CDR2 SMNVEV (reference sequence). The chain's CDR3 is CASRQGPGFDQPQHF. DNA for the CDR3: TGTGCCAGCAGACAGGGGCCAGGGTTCGATCAGCCCCAGCATTTT.

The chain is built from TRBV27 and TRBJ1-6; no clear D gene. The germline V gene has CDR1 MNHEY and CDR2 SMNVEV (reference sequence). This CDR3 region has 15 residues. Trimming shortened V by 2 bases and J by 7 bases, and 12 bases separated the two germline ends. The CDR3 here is CASSLLGEGNSPLHF. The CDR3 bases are TGTGCCAGCAGTTTACTCGGGGAGGGAAATTCACCCCTCCACTTT.

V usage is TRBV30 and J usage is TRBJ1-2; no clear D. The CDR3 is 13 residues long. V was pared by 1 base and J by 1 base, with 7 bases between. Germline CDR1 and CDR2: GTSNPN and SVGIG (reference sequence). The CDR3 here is CAWSGGINYGYTF. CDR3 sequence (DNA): TGTGCCTGGAGTGGAGGGATTAACTATGGCTACACCTTC.

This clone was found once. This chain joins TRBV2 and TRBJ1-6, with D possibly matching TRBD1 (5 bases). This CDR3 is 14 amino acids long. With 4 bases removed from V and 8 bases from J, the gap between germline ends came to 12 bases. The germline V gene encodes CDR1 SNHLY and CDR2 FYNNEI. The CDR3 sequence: CASSGRQGYSPLHF. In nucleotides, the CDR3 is TGTGCCAGCAGTGGTCGGCAGGGTTATTCACCCCTCCACTTT.

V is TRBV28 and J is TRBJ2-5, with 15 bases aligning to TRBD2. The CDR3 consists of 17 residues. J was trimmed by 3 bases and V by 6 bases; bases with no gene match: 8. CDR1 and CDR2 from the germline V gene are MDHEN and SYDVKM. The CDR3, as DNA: TGTGCCAGCAGCCGACCGGGACTAGCGGGAGGAAAAGAGACCCAGTACTTC. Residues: CASSRPGLAGGKETQYF.

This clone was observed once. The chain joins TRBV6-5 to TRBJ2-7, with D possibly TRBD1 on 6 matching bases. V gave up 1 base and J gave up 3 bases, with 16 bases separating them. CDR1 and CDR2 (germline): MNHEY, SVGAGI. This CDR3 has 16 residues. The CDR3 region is CASSYYRPAGVYEQYF. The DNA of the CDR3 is TGTGCCAGCAGTTACTACCGTCCAGCAGGGGTCTACGAGCAGTACTTC.

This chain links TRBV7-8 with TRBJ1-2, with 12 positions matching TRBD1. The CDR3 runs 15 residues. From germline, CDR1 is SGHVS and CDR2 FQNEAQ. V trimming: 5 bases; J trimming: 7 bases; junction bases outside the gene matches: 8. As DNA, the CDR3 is TGTGCCAGCAGCGCCCGGGACAGGGGGCTGGCTGGCTACACCTTC. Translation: CASSARDRGLAGYTF.

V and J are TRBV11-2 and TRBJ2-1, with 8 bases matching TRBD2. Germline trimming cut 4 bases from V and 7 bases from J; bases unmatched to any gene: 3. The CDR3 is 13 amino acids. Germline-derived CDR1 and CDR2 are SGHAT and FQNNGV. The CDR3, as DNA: TGTGCCAGCAGCTCTGGACTAGCAAATGAGCAGTTCTTC. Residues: CASSSGLANEQFF.

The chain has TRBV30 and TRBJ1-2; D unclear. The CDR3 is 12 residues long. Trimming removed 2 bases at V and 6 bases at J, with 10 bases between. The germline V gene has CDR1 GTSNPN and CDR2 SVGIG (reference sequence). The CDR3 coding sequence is TGTGCCTGGAGTCACGATACAAATGGCTACACCTTC. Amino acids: CAWSHDTNGYTF.

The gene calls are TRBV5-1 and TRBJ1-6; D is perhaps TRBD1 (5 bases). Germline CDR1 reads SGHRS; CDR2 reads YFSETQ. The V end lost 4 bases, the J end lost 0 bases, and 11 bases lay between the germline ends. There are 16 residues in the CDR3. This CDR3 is CASSPRQSSYNSPLHF. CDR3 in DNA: TGCGCCAGCAGCCCCCGACAGAGCTCCTATAATTCACCCCTCCACTTT.

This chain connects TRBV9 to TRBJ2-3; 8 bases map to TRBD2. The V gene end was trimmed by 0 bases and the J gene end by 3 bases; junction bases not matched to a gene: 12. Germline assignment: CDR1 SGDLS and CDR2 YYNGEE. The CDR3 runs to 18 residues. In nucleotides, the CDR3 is TGTGCCAGCAGCGTAGCACAGGGAGTAGCGGGACGGACAGATACGCAGTATTTT. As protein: CASSVAQGVAGRTDTQYF.

The CDR3 region is CASSRPGHENEKLFF. The DNA for the CDR3 is TGCGCCAGCAGCCGGCCGGGACATGAGAATGAAAAACTGTTTTTT. The chain joins TRBV5-1 to TRBJ1-4, with D maybe TRBD1 (6 bases). Trimming cost V 4 bases and J 5 bases, with 15 bases left between them. CDR1 is SGHRS and CDR2 is YFSETQ in the germline V gene. The CDR3 consists of 15 residues.

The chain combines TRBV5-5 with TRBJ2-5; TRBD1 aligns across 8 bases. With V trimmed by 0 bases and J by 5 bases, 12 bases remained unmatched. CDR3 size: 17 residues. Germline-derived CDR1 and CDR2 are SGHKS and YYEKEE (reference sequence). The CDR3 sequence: CASSLGAAGGVRETQYF. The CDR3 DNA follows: TGTGCCAGCAGCTTGGGTGCGGCAGGGGGCGTCAGGGAGACCCAGTACTTC.

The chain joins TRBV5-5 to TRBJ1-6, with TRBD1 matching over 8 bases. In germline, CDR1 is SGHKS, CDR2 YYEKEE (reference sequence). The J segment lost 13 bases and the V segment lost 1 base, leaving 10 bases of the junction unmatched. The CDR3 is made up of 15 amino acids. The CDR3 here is CASSLLGGQGSPLHF. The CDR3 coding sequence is TGTGCCAGCAGCTTGCTGGGAGGACAGGGTAGCCCCCTCCACTTT.

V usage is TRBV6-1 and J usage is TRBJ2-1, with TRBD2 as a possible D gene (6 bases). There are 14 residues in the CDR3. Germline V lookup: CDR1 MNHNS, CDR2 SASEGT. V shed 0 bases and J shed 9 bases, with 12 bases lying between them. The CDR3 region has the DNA TGTGCCAGCAGTGAAGCTCGGGTCGGGGGTGAGCAGTTCTTC. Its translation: CASSEARVGGEQFF.

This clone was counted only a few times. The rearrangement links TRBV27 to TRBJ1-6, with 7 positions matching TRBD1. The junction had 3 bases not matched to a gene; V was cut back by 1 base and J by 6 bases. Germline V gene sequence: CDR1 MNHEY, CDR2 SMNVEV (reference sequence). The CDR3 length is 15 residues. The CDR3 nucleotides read TGTGCCAGCAGTTTATGGGGGACAGCTAATTCACCCCTCCACTTT. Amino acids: CASSLWGTANSPLHF.

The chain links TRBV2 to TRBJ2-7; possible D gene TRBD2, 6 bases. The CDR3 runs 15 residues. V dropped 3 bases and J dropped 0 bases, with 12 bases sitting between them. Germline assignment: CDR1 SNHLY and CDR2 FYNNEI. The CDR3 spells CASSDRRASSYEQYF. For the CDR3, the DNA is TGTGCCAGCAGTGATAGGAGGGCTAGCTCCTACGAGCAGTACTTC.

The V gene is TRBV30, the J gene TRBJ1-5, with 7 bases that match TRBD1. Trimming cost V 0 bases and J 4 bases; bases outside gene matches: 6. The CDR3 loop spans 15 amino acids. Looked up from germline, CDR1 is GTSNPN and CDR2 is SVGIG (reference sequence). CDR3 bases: TGTGCCTGGAGTGTAATGGGACAGATAAATCAGCCCCAGCATTTT. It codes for CAWSVMGQINQPQHF.

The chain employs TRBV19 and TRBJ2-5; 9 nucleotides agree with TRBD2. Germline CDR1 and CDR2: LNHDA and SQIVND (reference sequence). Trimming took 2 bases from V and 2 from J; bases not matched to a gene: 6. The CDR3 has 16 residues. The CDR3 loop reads CASSIWASGDQETQYF. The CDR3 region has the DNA TGTGCCAGTAGTATATGGGCTAGCGGGGATCAAGAGACCCAGTACTTC. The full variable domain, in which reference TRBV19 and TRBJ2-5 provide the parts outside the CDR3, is DGGITQSPKYLFRKEGQNVTLSCEQNLNHDAMYWYRQDPGQGLRLIYYSQIVNDFQKGDIAEGYSVSREKKESFPLTVTSAQKNPTAFYLCASSIWASGDQETQYFGPGTRLLVL.